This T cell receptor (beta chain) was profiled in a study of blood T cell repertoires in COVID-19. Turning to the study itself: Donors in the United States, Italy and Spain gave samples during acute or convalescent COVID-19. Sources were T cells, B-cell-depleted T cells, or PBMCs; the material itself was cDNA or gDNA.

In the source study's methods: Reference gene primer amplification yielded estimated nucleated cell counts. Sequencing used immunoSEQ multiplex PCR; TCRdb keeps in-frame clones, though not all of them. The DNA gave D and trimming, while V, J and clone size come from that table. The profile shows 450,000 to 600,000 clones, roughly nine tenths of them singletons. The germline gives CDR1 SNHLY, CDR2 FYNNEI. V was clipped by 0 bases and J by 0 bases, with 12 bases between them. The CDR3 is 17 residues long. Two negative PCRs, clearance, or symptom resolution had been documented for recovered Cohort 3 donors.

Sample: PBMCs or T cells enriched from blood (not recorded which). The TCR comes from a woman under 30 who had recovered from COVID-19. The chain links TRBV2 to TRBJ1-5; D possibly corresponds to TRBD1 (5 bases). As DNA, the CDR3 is TGTGCCAGCAGTGAAGCTGGGGCAGTAAATAGCAATCAGCCCCAGCATTTT. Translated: CASSEAGAVNSNQPQHF.